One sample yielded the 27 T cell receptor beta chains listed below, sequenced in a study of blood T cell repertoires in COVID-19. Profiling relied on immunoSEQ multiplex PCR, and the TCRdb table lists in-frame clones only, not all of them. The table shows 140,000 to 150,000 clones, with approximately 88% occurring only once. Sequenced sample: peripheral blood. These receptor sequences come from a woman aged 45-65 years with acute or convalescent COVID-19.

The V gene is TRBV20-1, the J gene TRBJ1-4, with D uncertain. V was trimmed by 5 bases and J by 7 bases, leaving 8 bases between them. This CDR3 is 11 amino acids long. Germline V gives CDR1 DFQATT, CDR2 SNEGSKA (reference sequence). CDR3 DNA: TGCAGTGCTCTACAGAGTGAAAAACTGTTTTTT. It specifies CSALQSEKLFF.

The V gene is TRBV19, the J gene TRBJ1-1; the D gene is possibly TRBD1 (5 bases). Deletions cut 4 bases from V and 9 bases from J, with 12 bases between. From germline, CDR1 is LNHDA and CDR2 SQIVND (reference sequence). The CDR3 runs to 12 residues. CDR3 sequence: CASSSQGGKAFF. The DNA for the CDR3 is TGTGCCAGTAGTAGCCAGGGAGGTAAAGCTTTCTTT.

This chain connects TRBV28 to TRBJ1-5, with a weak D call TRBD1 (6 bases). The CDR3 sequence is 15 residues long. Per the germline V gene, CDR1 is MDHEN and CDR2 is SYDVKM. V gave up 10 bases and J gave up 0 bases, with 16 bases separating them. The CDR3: CAISSLDSSNQPQHF. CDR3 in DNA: TGTGCCATTTCCTCCCTGGACAGTAGCAATCAGCCCCAGCATTTT.

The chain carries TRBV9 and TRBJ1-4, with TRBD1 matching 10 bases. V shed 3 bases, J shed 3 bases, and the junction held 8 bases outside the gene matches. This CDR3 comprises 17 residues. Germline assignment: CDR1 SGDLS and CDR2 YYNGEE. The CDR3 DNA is TGTGCCAGCAGCGCCCATGGGACAGGGGAGGCTAATGAAAAACTGTTTTTT. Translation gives CASSAHGTGEANEKLFF.

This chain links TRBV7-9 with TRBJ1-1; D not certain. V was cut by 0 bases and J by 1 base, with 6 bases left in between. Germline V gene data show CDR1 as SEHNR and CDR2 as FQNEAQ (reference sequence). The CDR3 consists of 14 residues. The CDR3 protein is CASSLAGRNTEAFF. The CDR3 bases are TGTGCCAGCAGCTTAGCGGGCAGGAACACTGAAGCTTTCTTT.

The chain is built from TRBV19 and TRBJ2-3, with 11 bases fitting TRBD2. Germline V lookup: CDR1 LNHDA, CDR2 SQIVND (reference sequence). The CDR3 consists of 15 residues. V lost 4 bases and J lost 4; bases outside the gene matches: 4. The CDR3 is CASSTLAGGADTQYF. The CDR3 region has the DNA TGTGCCAGTAGTACCCTAGCGGGGGGCGCAGATACGCAGTATTTT.

CDR3 in amino acids: CASMGRGNSYNEQFF. The CDR3 nucleotides are TGTGCCAGCATGGGGCGGGGGAACTCCTACAATGAGCAGTTCTTC. The genes are TRBV2 and TRBJ2-1, with 7 bases matching TRBD2. The CDR3 consists of 15 residues. CDR1 SNHLY and CDR2 FYNNEI come from the germline V gene. Trimming removed 7 bases from V and 0 bases from J; junction bases left unmatched: 6.

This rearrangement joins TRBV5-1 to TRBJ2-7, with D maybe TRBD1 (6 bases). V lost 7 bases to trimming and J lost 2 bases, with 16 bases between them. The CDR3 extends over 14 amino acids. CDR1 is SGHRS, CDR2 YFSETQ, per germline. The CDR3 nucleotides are TGCGCCAGCGGTCTAGGGGGTACAGCCTACGAGCAGTACTTC. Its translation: CASGLGGTAYEQYF.

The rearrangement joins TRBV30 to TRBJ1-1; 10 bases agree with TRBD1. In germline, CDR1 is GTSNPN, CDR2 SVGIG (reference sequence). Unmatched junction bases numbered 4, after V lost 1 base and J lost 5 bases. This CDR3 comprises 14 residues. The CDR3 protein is CAWSATGGTTEAFF. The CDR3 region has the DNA TGTGCCTGGAGTGCGACAGGGGGCACGACTGAAGCTTTCTTT.

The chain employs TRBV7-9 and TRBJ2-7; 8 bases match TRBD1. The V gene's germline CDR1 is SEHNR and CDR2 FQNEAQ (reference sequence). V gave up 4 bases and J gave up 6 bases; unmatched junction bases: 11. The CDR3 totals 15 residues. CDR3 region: CASSWPGGSFAEQYF. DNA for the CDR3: TGTGCCAGCAGCTGGCCAGGGGGCTCCTTCGCCGAGCAGTACTTC.

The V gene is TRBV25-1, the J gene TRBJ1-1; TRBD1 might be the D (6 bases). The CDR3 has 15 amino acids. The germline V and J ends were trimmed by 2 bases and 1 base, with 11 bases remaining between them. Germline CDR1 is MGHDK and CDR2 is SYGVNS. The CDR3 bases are TGTGCCAGCAGTGAACCTTGGGGGCCGAACACTGAAGCTTTCTTT. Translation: CASSEPWGPNTEAFF.

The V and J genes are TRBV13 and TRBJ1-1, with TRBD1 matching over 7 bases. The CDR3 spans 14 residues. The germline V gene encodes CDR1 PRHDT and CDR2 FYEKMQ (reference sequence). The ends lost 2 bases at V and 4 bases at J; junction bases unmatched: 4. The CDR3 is CASSLSQGVTEAFF. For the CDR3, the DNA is TGTGCCAGCAGCTTATCCCAGGGGGTCACTGAAGCTTTCTTT.

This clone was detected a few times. The CDR3 sequence is CASSHRLAGGSDEQFF. In DNA, the CDR3 is TGTGCCAGCAGCCACAGACTAGCGGGAGGTTCTGATGAGCAGTTCTTC. The chain combines TRBV4-2 with TRBJ2-1; 13 bases agree with TRBD2. V trimming: 3 bases; J trimming: 8 bases; junction bases outside the gene matches: 7. Per the germline V gene, CDR1 is LGHNA and CDR2 is YNFKEQ. The length of the CDR3 is 16 residues.

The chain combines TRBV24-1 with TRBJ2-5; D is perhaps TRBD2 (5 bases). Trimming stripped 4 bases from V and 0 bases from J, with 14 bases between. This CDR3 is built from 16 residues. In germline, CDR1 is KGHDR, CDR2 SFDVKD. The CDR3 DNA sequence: TGTGCCACCAGTGACCTTAGGACGGGGAACCAAGAGACCCAGTACTTC. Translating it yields CATSDLRTGNQETQYF.

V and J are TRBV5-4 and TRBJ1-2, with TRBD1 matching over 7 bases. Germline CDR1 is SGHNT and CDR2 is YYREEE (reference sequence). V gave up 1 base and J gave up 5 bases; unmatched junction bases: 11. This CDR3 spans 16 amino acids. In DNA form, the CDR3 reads TGTGCCAGCAGCTTGCGACAGGGACGGAGCTCATATGGCTACACCTTC. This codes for CASSLRQGRSSYGYTF.

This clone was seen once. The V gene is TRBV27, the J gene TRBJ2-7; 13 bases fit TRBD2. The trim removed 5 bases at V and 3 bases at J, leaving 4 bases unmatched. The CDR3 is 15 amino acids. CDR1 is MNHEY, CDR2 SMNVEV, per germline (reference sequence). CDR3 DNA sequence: TGTGCCAGCAGTCAAGGGACTAGCGGGATCTACGAGCAGTACTTC. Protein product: CASSQGTSGIYEQYF.

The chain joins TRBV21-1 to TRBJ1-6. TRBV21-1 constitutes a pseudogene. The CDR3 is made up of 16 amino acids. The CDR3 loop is CASNPSGGRQNSPLHF. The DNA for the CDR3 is TGTGCCAGCAACCCCTCGGGGGGCAGGCAGAATTCACCCCTCCACTTT.

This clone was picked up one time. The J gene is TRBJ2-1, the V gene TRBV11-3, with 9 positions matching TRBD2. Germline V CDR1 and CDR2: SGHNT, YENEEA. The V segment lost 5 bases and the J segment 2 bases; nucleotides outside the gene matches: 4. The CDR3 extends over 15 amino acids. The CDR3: CASSDTSGPYNEQFF. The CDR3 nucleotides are TGTGCCAGCAGCGACACTAGCGGGCCCTACAATGAGCAGTTCTTC. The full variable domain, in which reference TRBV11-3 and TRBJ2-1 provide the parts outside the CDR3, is EAGVVQSPRYKIIEKKQPVAFWCNPISGHNTLYWYLQNLGQGPELLIRYENEEAVDDSQLPKDRFSAERLKGVDSTLKIQPAELGDSAVYLCASSDTSGPYNEQFFGPGTRLTVL.

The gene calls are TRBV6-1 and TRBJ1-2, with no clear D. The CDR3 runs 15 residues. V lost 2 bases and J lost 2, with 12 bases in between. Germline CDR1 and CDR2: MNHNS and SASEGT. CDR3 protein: CASSELIAGNYGYTF. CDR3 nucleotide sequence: TGTGCCAGCAGTGAATTGATCGCGGGGAACTATGGCTACACCTTC.

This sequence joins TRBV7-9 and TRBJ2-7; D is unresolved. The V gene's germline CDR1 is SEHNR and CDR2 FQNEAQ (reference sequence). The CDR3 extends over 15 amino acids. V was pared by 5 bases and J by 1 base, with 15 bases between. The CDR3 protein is CASSHDTLPSYEQYF. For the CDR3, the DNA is TGTGCCAGCAGCCACGACACGTTGCCGTCCTACGAGCAGTACTTC. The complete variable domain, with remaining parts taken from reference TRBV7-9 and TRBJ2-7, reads DTGVSQNPRHKITKRGQNVTFRCDPISEHNRLYWYRQTLGQGPEFLTYFQNEAQLEKSRLLSDRFSAERPKGSFSTLEIQRTEQGDSAMYLCASSHDTLPSYEQYFGPGTRLTVT.

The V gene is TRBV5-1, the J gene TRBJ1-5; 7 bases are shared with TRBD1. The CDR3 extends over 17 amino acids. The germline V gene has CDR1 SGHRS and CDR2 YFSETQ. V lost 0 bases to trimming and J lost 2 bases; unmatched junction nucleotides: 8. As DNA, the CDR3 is TGCGCCAGCAGCTTGGGACCTAAGGGGGCCGGCAATCAGCCCCAGCATTTT. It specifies CASSLGPKGAGNQPQHF.

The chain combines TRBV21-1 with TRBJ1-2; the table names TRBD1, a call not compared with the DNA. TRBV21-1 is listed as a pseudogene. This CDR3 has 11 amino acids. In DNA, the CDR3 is TGTGCCAGCAGAGGGACAAGCGGCTACACCTTC. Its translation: CASRGTSGYTF.

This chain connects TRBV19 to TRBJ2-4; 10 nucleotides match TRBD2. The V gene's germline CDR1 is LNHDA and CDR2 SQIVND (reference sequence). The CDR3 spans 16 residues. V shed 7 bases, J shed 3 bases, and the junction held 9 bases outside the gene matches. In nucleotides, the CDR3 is TGTGCCAGTACCCAGCGGGGGGGCCGGGGCAAAAACATTCAGTACTTC. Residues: CASTQRGGRGKNIQYF.

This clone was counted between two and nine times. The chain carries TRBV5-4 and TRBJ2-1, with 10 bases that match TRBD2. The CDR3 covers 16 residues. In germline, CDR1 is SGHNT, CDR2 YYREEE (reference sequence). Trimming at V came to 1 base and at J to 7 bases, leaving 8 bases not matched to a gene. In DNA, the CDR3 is TGTGCCAGCAGCTTGTCAGCGGGAGGGCCCTCTAATGAGCAGTTCTTC. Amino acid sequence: CASSLSAGGPSNEQFF.

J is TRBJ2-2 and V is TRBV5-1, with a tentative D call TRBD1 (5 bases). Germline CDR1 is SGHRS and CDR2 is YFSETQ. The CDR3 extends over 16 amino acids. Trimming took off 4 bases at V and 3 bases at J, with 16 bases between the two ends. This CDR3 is CASSGAGIRYTGELFF. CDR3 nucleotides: TGCGCCAGCAGCGGGGCTGGTATCCGATACACCGGGGAGCTGTTTTTT. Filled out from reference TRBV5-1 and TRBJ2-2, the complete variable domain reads KAGVTQTPRYLIKTRGQQVTLSCSPISGHRSVSWYQQTPGQGLQFLFEYFSETQRNKGNFPGRFSGRQFSNSRSEMNVSTLELGDSALYLCASSGAGIRYTGELFFGEGSRLTVL.

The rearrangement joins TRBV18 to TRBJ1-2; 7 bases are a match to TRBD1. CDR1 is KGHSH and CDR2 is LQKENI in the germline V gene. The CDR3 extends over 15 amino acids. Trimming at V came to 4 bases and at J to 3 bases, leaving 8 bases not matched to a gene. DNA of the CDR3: TGTGCCAGCTCACTAAACAGGGGATTATACTATGGCTACACCTTC. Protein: CASSLNRGLYYGYTF.

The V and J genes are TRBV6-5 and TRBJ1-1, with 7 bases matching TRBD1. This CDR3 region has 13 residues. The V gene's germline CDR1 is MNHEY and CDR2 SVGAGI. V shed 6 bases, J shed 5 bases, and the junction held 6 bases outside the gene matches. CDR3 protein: CASRETGNTEAFF. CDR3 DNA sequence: TGTGCCAGCAGAGAGACAGGGAATACTGAAGCTTTCTTT.